This TCR beta chain came from a study of tumor and adjacent non-tumor tissue in lung cancer. This clonotype was observed at least ten times. The library came from three nested PCR rounds adapted from ARM-PCR protocols. TCRdb re-analysed the multiplex PCR reads in MiXCR, keeping a single row per CDR3 protein. The table has about 120,000 distinct CDR3 sequences, 55% to 75% seen once. No cell sorting was done before RNA was extracted from the tissue. Trimming removed 0 bases at V and 8 bases at J, with 13 bases between. This CDR3 has 14 residues. The germline gives CDR1 LGHNA, CDR2 YSLEER. This sequence joins TRBV4-3 and TRBJ1-1; a possible D gene is TRBD1 (6 bases). Sequenced: lung tumor tissue. The clonotype originates from a man aged 25 to 40 with non-small cell lung cancer. In nucleotides, the CDR3 is TGCGCCAGCAGCCAAGATACGGGGGCGGAGGAAGCTTTCTTT. This codes for CASSQDTGAEEAFF.